This TCR beta chain was obtained from a study of T-cell reconstitution after alpha-beta-depleted transplantation in children. This clonotype was seen ten or more times. Antigen: not known. Germline-derived CDR1 and CDR2 are SQVTM and ANQGSEA. Trimming left V 0 bases short and J 3 bases short, with 14 bases between. CDR3 length equals 15 residues. The library targeted TCRbeta and was prepared with unique molecular identifiers. TCRdb called the PCR reads again in MiXCR, with one record for every CDR3 protein. The repertoire holds hundreds of thousands of distinct CDR3 sequences, approximately 8.4% seen once, with under 40% in the top ten. Study-wide results and caveats: Where alpha-beta T cells came from about two months after transplant was reportedly several hundred expanded graft clones. Newly made T cells mostly supplied T-cell counts and diversity one year after transplant.

This rearrangement joins TRBV29-1 to TRBJ1-2, with D tentatively TRBD1 (6 bases). This clonotype originated in a male patient between 2 and 10 years old who had a stem cell transplant for acute myeloid leukemia, so the T cells may come from the graft donor. The material sequenced was PBMCs, mostly from graft donor cells, taken 360 days after TCRalphabeta/CD19-depleted stem cell transplant. This chain's CDR3 is CSVEDLPRGYYGYTF. In DNA form, the CDR3 reads TGCAGCGTTGAAGATCTTCCCAGGGGCTACTATGGCTACACCTTC.